This is a list of T cell receptor beta chains from one sample in a study of T cells in Graves' hyperthyroidism and ophthalmopathy. Each CDR3 protein is one row after TCRdb ran MiXCR on the multiplex PCR reads. Of around 690,000 distinct CDR3 sequences in the sample, less than 25% were seen once. Material: blood. Receptors were obtained from a man aged 25 to 40 with Graves' ophthalmopathy. CDR3s include the opening cysteine and the closing phenylalanine or tryptophan. The D gene is left open where the match is weak. Some rows have no size entry. The others give once, few or many, or a class for an expanded clone.

.,TRBJ2-7,TRBV7-2,TRBD2,CASSYNAGGESHEQYF,TGTGCCAGCAGCTACAATGCGGGGGGGGAATCCCACGAGCAGTACTTC
.,TRBJ2-3,TRBV11-3,.,CASSLLTPYTDTQYF,TGTGCCAGCAGCTTATTGACTCCCTACACAGATACGCAGTATTTT
many,TRBJ1-5,TRBV28,TRBD1,CASSSSGGESQPQHF,TGTGCCAGCAGTTCTTCAGGGGGCGAGTCTCAGCCCCAGCATTTT
once,TRBJ2-7,TRBV5-6,.,CASSTRDPSYGQYF,TGTGCCAGCAGCACAAGGGACCCGTCCTACGGGCAGTACTTC
many,TRBJ2-1,TRBV20-1,TRBD1,CSAPRQGVGEQFF,TGCAGTGCTCCTCGACAGGGGGTCGGTGAGCAGTTCTTC
.,TRBJ2-7,TRBV28,.,CASSTYREQYF,TGTGCCAGCAGTACCTATCGCGAGCAGTACTTC
few,TRBJ2-7,TRBV6-1,.,CASSALGWYSYEQYF,TGTGCCAGCAGTGCTCTGGGGTGGTACTCCTACGAGCAGTACTTC
few,TRBJ2-4,TRBV6-2/TRBV6-3,TRBD1,CASISGTGKNIQYF,TGTGCCAGCATATCCGGGACAGGCAAAAACATTCAGTACTTC
.,TRBJ1-2,TRBV28,TRBD1,CASGPGGLYGYTF,TGTGCCAGCGGCCCAGGGGGCCTCTATGGCTACACCTTC
few,TRBJ2-2,TRBV6-1,.,CASEGANTGELFF,TGTGCCAGCGAGGGCGCAAACACCGGGGAGCTGTTTTTT
many,TRBJ2-3,TRBV5-1,TRBD2,CASSLAASGTNTQYF,TGCGCCAGCAGCTTGGCGGCTAGCGGGACTAATACGCAGTATTTT
.,TRBJ2-7,TRBV28,.,CASSFGRQGSYEQYF,TGTGCCAGCAGTTTTGGGAGGCAGGGCTCCTACGAGCAGTACTTC
.,TRBJ2-5,TRBV29-1,TRBD2,CSVEKAGVQETQYF,TGCAGCGTTGAAAAAGCGGGAGTACAAGAGACCCAGTACTTC
few,TRBJ1-1,TRBV3-1,.,CASSQFGTEAFF,TGTGCCAGCAGCCAATTTGGCACTGAAGCTTTCTTT
once,TRBJ2-1,TRBV5-1,.,CASSLGGSGIPYNEQFF,TGCGCCAGCAGCTTGGGGGGGTCAGGTATTCCCTACAATGAGCAGTTCTTC
many,TRBJ2-7,TRBV20-1,.,CSARDGGGSYEQYF,TGCAGTGCTAGAGATGGGGGAGGCTCCTACGAGCAGTACTTC
.,TRBJ1-5,TRBV19,.,CASSAPRGNQPQHF,TGTGCCAGTAGCGCGCCTCGGGGAAATCAGCCCCAGCATTTT
few,TRBJ2-5,TRBV20-1,TRBD2,CSARNSGRRQETQYF,TGCAGTGCTCGGAATAGCGGGCGACGCCAAGAGACCCAGTACTTC
many,TRBJ2-1,TRBV15,TRBD2,CATSGETSGSSYNEQFF,TGTGCCACCAGCGGCGAGACTAGCGGGAGCTCCTACAATGAGCAGTTCTTC
few,TRBJ1-5,TRBV6-1,TRBD1,CASSGTGMGQPQHF,TGTGCCAGCTCCGGGACAGGGATGGGCCAGCCCCAGCATTTT
many,TRBJ1-1,TRBV6-1,.,CASSYQSFNTEAFF,TGTGCCAGCAGTTATCAGAGTTTCAACACTGAAGCTTTCTTT
few,TRBJ2-2,TRBV10-3,TRBD1,CAISETGTGNTGELFF,TGTGCCATCAGTGAAACCGGGACAGGGAACACCGGGGAGCTGTTTTTT
many,TRBJ2-5,TRBV11-2,TRBD1,CASSNQDRLEETQYF,TGTGCCAGCAGCAACCAGGACAGGTTAGAGGAGACCCAGTACTTC
many,TRBJ1-5,TRBV7-2,.,CASSAGPRNQPQHF,TGTGCCAGCAGCGCTGGGCCGCGCAATCAGCCCCAGCATTTT
many,TRBJ1-1,TRBV6-4,.,CARRGGDALDETEAFF,TGTGCCAGACGGGGTGGGGACGCCCTAGATGAGACTGAAGCTTTCTTT
.,TRBJ2-3,TRBV4-1,.,CASSRSVVGTTDTQYF,TGCGCCAGCAGCCGAAGTGTGGTCGGGACGACAGATACGCAGTATTTT
many,TRBJ2-7,TRBV7-6,TRBD2,CASSRTSGGYYEQYF,TGTGCCAGCAGCCGGACTAGCGGGGGTTACTACGAGCAGTACTTC
.,TRBJ1-6,TRBV5-1,.,CASSPAAGGRTSPLHF,TGCGCCAGCAGCCCAGCTGCGGGGGGAAGGACTTCACCCCTCCACTTT
many,TRBJ1-5,TRBV3-1,.,CASSQDGRQPQHF,TGTGCCAGCAGCCAAGATGGCAGGCAGCCCCAGCATTTT
few,TRBJ1-2,TRBV7-2,.,CASRGGVNYGYTF,TGTGCCAGCAGGGGGGGGGTAAACTATGGCTACACCTTC
.,TRBJ2-2,TRBV12-3/TRBV12-4,TRBD2,CASSFGLAGEAGELFF,TGTGCCAGCAGTTTCGGACTAGCGGGAGAGGCTGGGGAGCTGTTTTTT
few,TRBJ2-5,TRBV28,.,CASSSTNRQSGTQYF,TGTGCCAGCAGTTCTACGAATAGACAAAGTGGGACCCAGTACTTC
.,TRBJ1-2,TRBV27,TRBD1,CASSLSPGTGHGYTF,TGTGCCAGCAGTTTAAGCCCCGGGACAGGGCACGGCTACACCTTC
many,TRBJ2-7,TRBV6-1,TRBD1,CASSELPTGRHEQYF,TGTGCCAGCAGTGAACTTCCGACAGGGCGTCACGAGCAGTACTTC
.,TRBJ1-6,TRBV20-1,.,CSARGPRLINSPLHF,TGCAGTGCTAGGGGGCCCCGGTTAATTAATTCACCCCTCCACTTT
few,TRBJ2-1,TRBV5-1,TRBD2,CASSLYLAGVYNEQFF,TGCGCCAGCAGCTTGTATTTAGCGGGAGTCTACAATGAGCAGTTCTTC
few,TRBJ1-2,TRBV4-2,TRBD1,CASSPGQDLYGYTF,TGTGCCAGCAGCCCGGGACAGGATCTTTATGGCTACACCTTC
few,TRBJ2-7,TRBV7-9,TRBD2,CASMAGGTEQYF,TGTGCCAGCATGGCGGGGGGGACCGAGCAGTACTTC
few,TRBJ2-7,TRBV5-1,.,CASSFRDGYYEQYF,TGCGCCAGCAGCTTCAGGGACGGATACTACGAGCAGTACTTC
few,TRBJ2-1,TRBV4-1,.,CASSQDEYQLGNEQFF,TGCGCCAGCAGCCAAGATGAGTATCAACTCGGGAATGAGCAGTTCTTC
.,TRBJ1-2,TRBV20-1,TRBD1,CSATTGEGGYTF,TGCAGTGCTACCACAGGGGAGGGAGGCTACACCTTC
many,TRBJ1-4,TRBV20-1,.,CSGAQGEKLFF,TGCAGCGGGGCCCAGGGTGAAAAACTGTTTTTT
.,TRBJ2-2,TRBV20-1,TRBD2,CSASMGSGRGTGELFF,TGCAGTGCTAGCATGGGGAGCGGGAGGGGAACCGGGGAGCTGTTTTTT
.,TRBJ2-1,TRBV9,TRBD2,CASSGSLAGGYNEQFF,TGTGCCAGCAGCGGCTCACTAGCGGGAGGGTACAATGAGCAGTTCTTC
.,TRBJ2-5,TRBV30,.,CSWSRGLPPETQYF,TGTTCCTGGAGTCGAGGGCTACCCCCGGAGACCCAGTACTTC
few,TRBJ2-1,TRBV2,.,CASSEFRRGNNEQFF,TGTGCCAGCAGTGAATTTCGGAGGGGGAACAATGAGCAGTTCTTC
.,TRBJ1-1,TRBV19,.,CASSIVPNAEAFF,TGTGCCAGTAGTATAGTCCCTAATGCTGAAGCTTTCTTT